This T cell receptor beta chain emerged from a study of cytomegalovirus exposure and HLA in healthy donors. Study-wide results and caveats: A reported reduction in N-insertions relative to the roughly 610-donor mean was seen in an Asian-associated ancestry cluster in a later analysis.

This clone was seen just once. Its antigen is currently unknown. This CDR3 is 14 amino acids long. Germline assignment: CDR1 SGHRS and CDR2 YFSETQ. V lost 4 bases, J lost 2 bases, and 6 bases stayed unmatched. This PCR relied on a set of 60 Vbeta primers and 13 Jbeta primers. Sequenced by immunoSEQ multiplex PCR; TCRdb stores in-frame clones only, minus some. The profile shows more than 95,000 clones, over 60% of them singletons. It was healthy bone marrow donors who served as donors. Specimen: PBMCs. This chain links TRBV5-1 with TRBJ2-7, with TRBD1 matching 7 bases. The receptor comes from a man aged 30 to 39 in good health and CMV-seropositive. CDR3: CASSPRTGAYEQYF. CDR3 sequence (DNA): TGCGCCAGCAGCCCTAGGACAGGCGCCTACGAGCAGTACTTC.